Shown below are 5 T cell receptor beta chains from a single sample sequenced in a study of T cells in Graves' hyperthyroidism and ophthalmopathy. The source material, RNA transcripts, was used to amplify TCR beta CDR3 regions. With the HTBI primer set, the TCR CDR3 went through a first round of RT-PCR. TCRdb used MiXCR to reprocess the multiplex PCR reads, holding one entry per CDR3 protein. This sample has about 400,000 distinct CDR3 sequences; more than 13% occur once, and the top ten carry 25% to 30%. Sequencing input: blood. These receptors all stem from a man aged 50 to 60 with Graves' ophthalmopathy.

In its sample, this clonotype was seen many times. The V gene is TRBV3-1, the J gene TRBJ2-1; tentative D call: TRBD2 (6 bases). The length of the CDR3 is 15 residues. Trimming cost V 1 base and J 5 bases, with 12 bases left between them. Germline loops: CDR1 LGHDT, CDR2 YNNKEL (reference sequence). The CDR3 coding sequence is TGTGCCAGCAGCCAAGGTTCGGGGGAAAACAATGAGCAGTTCTTC. Protein sequence: CASSQGSGENNEQFF.

There are many counts of this clonotype. The V call is TRBV20-1, the J call TRBJ2-4; D unclear. V lost 0 bases and J 0 bases, leaving 18 bases between the germline ends. This CDR3 contains 18 residues. Per germline, CDR1 DFQATT and CDR2 SNEGSKA (reference sequence). In nucleotides, the CDR3 is TGCAGTGCTAGAGACCCAGGCGGCAGAAAATTAGCCAAAAACATTCAGTACTTC. This sequence encodes CSARDPGGRKLAKNIQYF.

The sample holds many counts of this clonotype. The chain carries TRBV6-6 and TRBJ2-1; D not resolved. With 0 bases removed from V and 2 bases from J, the gap between germline ends came to 8 bases. This CDR3 contains 15 residues. Germline values: CDR1 MNHNY, CDR2 SVGAGI (reference sequence). CDR3 in amino acids: CASSYSRGAYNEQFF. The CDR3 DNA reads as TGTGCCAGCAGTTACTCGCGCGGTGCCTACAATGAGCAGTTCTTC.

This clonotype was observed many times. The CDR3 bases are TGTGCCAGCATCATAAGGACGCGTACCGGGGAGCTGTTTTTT. Amino acid sequence: CASIIRTRTGELFF. This chain uses TRBV5-6 with TRBJ2-2; D call uncertain. The CDR3 length is 14 residues. V lost 6 bases to trimming and J lost 5 bases, with 14 bases between them. Germline CDR1 SGHDT, CDR2 YYEEEE.

This clonotype was observed many times. V is TRBV7-2 and J is TRBJ2-1; 9 positions match TRBD1. Germline V gene sequence: CDR1 SGHTA, CDR2 FQGNSA. The CDR3 has 13 amino acids. Trimming cost V 9 bases and J 6 bases; bases outside gene matches: 6. Here the CDR3 reads CARGTGTTNEQFF. The CDR3, as DNA: TGTGCCAGAGGGACAGGGACCACCAATGAGCAGTTCTTC.